This T cell receptor (beta chain) stems from a study of naive and memory T cell subsets. This clonotype was seen ten or more times. Amplification of ligated cDNA took four PCR rounds with SP2 and nested alpha and beta constant primers. TCRdb itself ran the 5' RACE reads through MiXCR, one entry per CDR3 protein. This table has 48,000 or so distinct CDR3 sequences, 4.7% appearing once. An oligonucleotide containing a UMI was ligated to the 3' end of TCR cDNA. Whole-blood samples were 2.5 to 3 ml of peripheral blood from healthy adult volunteers. The sequence derives from a female donor in good health.

Written as DNA, the CDR3 is TGCAGCGTTGAAGCAGGGTCTGGGGCCAACGTCCTGACTTTC. Amino acid sequence: CSVEAGSGANVLTF. The rearrangement links TRBV29-1 to TRBJ2-6; the D gene is possibly TRBD1 (5 bases). CDR1 and CDR2 (germline): SQVTM, ANQGSEA. V lost 1 base and J lost 1, with 5 bases in between. CDR3 length equals 14 residues.